This T cell receptor (beta chain) came from a study of a mutant IDH1 vaccine in newly diagnosed glioma. Study summary: Following radiotherapy alone, or alongside temozolomide cycles, vaccination was started after an interval of 4-6 weeks. The sex distribution of treated patients was 62.5% male and about 38% female, with a mean age of 40.4 years. Points from the study as a whole: Whatever changes occurred in top peripheral T cell clonotypes seemed unrelated to pseudoprogression. Among patients, roughly 95% showed immune responses induced by the vaccine.

Indicated time point: week 11, during vaccination. What each vaccine dose contained was 300 ug of mutant IDH1 20-mer peptide, accompanied by topical imiquimod. Trimming pared 10 bases from V and 5 bases from J, leaving 17 bases between. The CDR3 covers 14 residues. Germline V gene sequence: CDR1 SEHNR, CDR2 FQNEAQ (reference sequence). Profiled with immunoSEQ multiplex PCR; TCRdb holds only in-frame clones, not every one. Of some 23,000 clones listed, about 70% were seen once; the top ten hold approximately 11%. As concerns this clone: What it binds is unknown.

This chain connects TRBV7-9 to TRBJ2-2; either TRBD1 or TRBD2 may supply D (6 bases each). The source is a man between 18 and 35 years old with glioma. Some clones in this sample may be carry-over from other donors' samples. The material was peripheral blood mononuclear cells (PBMCs), obtained from a glioma patient whose treatment included an IDH1 peptide vaccine. The CDR3 nucleotides read TGTGCCATCTCGGGGGCTTTAGAGACCGGGGAGCTGTTTTTT. Residues: CAISGALETGELFF. Based on the CDR3 plus reference TRBV7-9 and TRBJ2-2, the full variable domain is DTGVSQNPRHKITKRGQNVTFRCDPISEHNRLYWYRQTLGQGPEFLTYFQNEAQLEKSRLLSDRFSAERPKGSFSTLEIQRTEQGDSAMYLCAISGALETGELFFGEGSRLTVL.